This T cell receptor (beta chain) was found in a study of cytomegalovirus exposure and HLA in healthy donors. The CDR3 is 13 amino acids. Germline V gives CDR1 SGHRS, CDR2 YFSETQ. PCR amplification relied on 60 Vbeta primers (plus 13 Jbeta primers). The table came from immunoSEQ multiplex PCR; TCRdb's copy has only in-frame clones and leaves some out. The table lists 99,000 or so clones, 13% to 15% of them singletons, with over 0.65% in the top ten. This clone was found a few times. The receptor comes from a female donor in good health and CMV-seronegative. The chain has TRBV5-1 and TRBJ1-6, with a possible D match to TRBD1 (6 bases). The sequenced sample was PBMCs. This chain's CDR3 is CASRDNYNSPLHF. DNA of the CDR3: TGCGCTAGCCGGGACAACTATAATTCACCCCTCCACTTT.